These 22 T cell receptor beta chains originate from one sample sequenced in a study of blood T cell repertoires in COVID-19. Sequencing used immunoSEQ multiplex PCR; TCRdb keeps in-frame clones, though not all of them. The sample gives around 190,000 clones, around 84% of which show up once; 3.2% is in the top ten. The sample taken for sequencing was PBMCs or T cells enriched from blood (not recorded which). The receptor set was obtained from a woman in her twenties or thirties who had been exposed to COVID-19.

The V call is TRBV9, the J call TRBJ2-1; D not resolved. The ends were cut back, 6 bases at V and 5 bases at J, with 12 bases in the middle. Germline V gene data show CDR1 as SGDLS and CDR2 as YYNGEE. The CDR3 contains 13 residues. CDR3 sequence (DNA): TGTGCCAGCACCGACATCTACGACAATGAGCAGTTCTTC. Residues: CASTDIYDNEQFF.

V gene TRBV6-5 combines with J gene TRBJ1-1; 9 bases align to TRBD1. Trimming took 5 bases from V and 6 from J; bases not matched to a gene: 4. Germline assignment: CDR1 MNHEY and CDR2 SVGAGI. This CDR3 region has 13 residues. The DNA of the CDR3 is TGTGCCAGCAGTCGGACAGGGGATTCTGAAGCTTTCTTT. Its translation is CASSRTGDSEAFF.

The chain couples TRBV3-1 (or the pseudogene TRBV3-2) to TRBJ1-2; 10 nucleotides align to TRBD1. CDR1 is LGHDT, CDR2 YNNKEL, per germline (reference sequence). V lost 5 bases and J lost 7; bases outside the gene matches: 4. This CDR3 is 13 amino acids long. The CDR3: CASSSGTGVGYTF. In DNA, the CDR3 is TGTGCCAGCAGCTCCGGGACAGGGGTTGGCTACACCTTC.

The chain has TRBV5-1 and TRBJ1-6; D possibly corresponds to TRBD1 (5 bases). This CDR3 is 17 amino acids long. The germline gives CDR1 SGHRS, CDR2 YFSETQ. The V end was cut by 2 bases, the J end by 5 bases, with 17 bases between. The CDR3 loop is CASSFLTAGNHNSPLHF. Here the CDR3 DNA reads TGCGCCAGCAGCTTCCTCACCGCAGGGAACCATAATTCACCCCTCCACTTT.

This chain joins TRBV6-5 and TRBJ2-7; TRBD2 is a possible D gene (6 bases). Germline V lookup: CDR1 MNHEY, CDR2 SVGAGI. V lost 6 bases, J lost 2 bases, and 14 bases lay in between. CDR3 length: 14 residues. The DNA of the CDR3 is TGTGCCAGCAGAAAGAATAGCGGCACCTACGAGCAGTACTTC. Translated, it gives CASRKNSGTYEQYF.

This CDR3 reads CASGLAGVDETQYF. The CDR3 nucleotides are TGTGCCAGCGGACTAGCGGGCGTTGACGAGACCCAGTACTTC. The chain is built from TRBV27 and TRBJ2-5, with 11 bases that match TRBD2. The CDR3 is made up of 14 amino acids. V shed 8 bases and J 5 bases; nucleotides not matched to a gene: 7. The germline gives CDR1 MNHEY, CDR2 SMNVEV (reference sequence).

This chain links TRBV10-3 with TRBJ1-5, with D possibly TRBD1 on 6 matching bases. Trimming took off 4 bases at V and 6 bases at J, with 16 bases between the two ends. CDR1 is ENHRY and CDR2 is SYGVKD in the germline V gene. CDR3 size: 15 residues. For the CDR3, the DNA is TGTGCCATCAGTGCAGGCAGGGGCTTAAGTCAGCCCCAGCATTTT. Its translation is CAISAGRGLSQPQHF.

The V call is TRBV9, the J call TRBJ2-1, with 10 bases matching TRBD2. CDR3 length: 17 residues. CDR1 is SGDLS and CDR2 is YYNGEE in the germline V gene. V lost 3 bases to trimming and J lost 0 bases; unmatched junction nucleotides: 6. The CDR3 region is CASSEIAGGSSYNEQFF. CDR3 DNA sequence: TGTGCCAGCAGCGAAATAGCGGGGGGAAGCTCCTACAATGAGCAGTTCTTC.

The chain employs TRBV7-2 and TRBJ2-3; 7 positions match TRBD2. CDR3 length: 18 amino acids. Germline CDR1 is SGHTA and CDR2 is FQGNSA. V lost 1 base and J lost 7; bases outside the gene matches: 17. CDR3 sequence reads: CASSLDQGDYSRGNTQYF. The CDR3, as DNA: TGTGCCAGCAGCTTAGACCAAGGGGACTACTCAAGAGGGAATACGCAGTATTTT.

This clone was detected once. The chain recombines TRBV7-2 with TRBJ2-3; 13 nucleotides agree with TRBD2. The V gene's germline CDR1 is SGHTA and CDR2 FQGNSA. CDR3 size: 18 residues. V lost 5 bases, J lost 4 bases, and 12 bases stayed unmatched. Here the CDR3 reads CASSPVSLAGGGSDTQYF. The CDR3, as DNA: TGTGCCAGCAGCCCTGTGTCACTAGCGGGGGGGGGATCAGATACGCAGTATTTT.

The chain couples TRBV5-4 to TRBJ1-2; D is uncertain. The ends were cut back, 1 base at V and 0 bases at J, with 7 bases in the middle. This CDR3 comprises 14 residues. Germline CDR1 reads SGHNT; CDR2 reads YYREEE (reference sequence). Here the CDR3 reads CASSLWETNYGYTF. Written as DNA, the CDR3 is TGTGCCAGCAGCTTGTGGGAGACTAACTATGGCTACACCTTC.

This sequence joins TRBV30 and TRBJ1-2; 12 bases agree with TRBD1. Germline V gene lookup returns CDR1 GTSNPN and CDR2 SVGIG (reference sequence). The CDR3 is 15 amino acids. The V and J ends lost 8 bases and 2 bases, in that order; junction bases with no gene match: 9. This chain's CDR3 is CAQQGQGAKNYGYTF. The CDR3 DNA is TGTGCCCAACAGGGACAGGGGGCAAAAAACTATGGCTACACCTTC.

This clone appeared once. Written as DNA, the CDR3 is TGTGCCAGCAGTGAAGCGCTTCCAGGGGGCACACATTCACCCCTCCACTTT. This encodes CASSEALPGGTHSPLHF. The chain employs TRBV2 and TRBJ1-6; 8 positions agree with TRBD1. V trimming: 0 bases; J trimming: 8 bases; junction bases outside the gene matches: 9. The CDR3 sequence is 17 residues long. Germline V CDR1 and CDR2: SNHLY, FYNNEI.

The J gene is TRBJ1-2, the V gene TRBV7-9; 7 bases are shared with TRBD1. Trimming took 1 base from V and 4 from J; bases not matched to a gene: 3. Germline V gene data show CDR1 as SEHNR and CDR2 as FQNEAQ (reference sequence). The CDR3 contains 14 residues. CDR3 region: CASSLGQGGYGYTF. CDR3 nucleotide sequence: TGTGCCAGCAGCTTAGGACAGGGCGGCTATGGCTACACCTTC.

This rearrangement joins TRBV28 to TRBJ2-1; 12 bases are a match to TRBD2. The germline V gene encodes CDR1 MDHEN and CDR2 SYDVKM. The CDR3 has 18 residues. V was pared by 6 bases and J by 4 bases, with 13 bases of the junction left unmatched. This CDR3 is CASSPSSLAGGRYNEQFF. Here the CDR3 DNA reads TGTGCCAGCAGCCCTTCCTCCCTAGCGGGGGGGAGATACAATGAGCAGTTCTTC.

J is TRBJ1-1 and V is TRBV5-1; D remains ambiguous. Per the germline V gene, CDR1 is SGHRS and CDR2 is YFSETQ. The CDR3 runs 15 residues. The V end lost 0 bases, the J end lost 2 bases, and 11 bases lay between the germline ends. The CDR3: CASSLGSSGNTEAFF. CDR3 nucleotide sequence: TGCGCCAGCAGCTTGGGATCGAGCGGAAACACTGAAGCTTTCTTT.

The chain links TRBV7-2 to TRBJ2-5, with 12 bases identical to TRBD2. CDR3 length: 15 amino acids. Trimming cost V 5 bases and J 4 bases; bases outside gene matches: 5. Germline-derived CDR1 and CDR2 are SGHTA and FQGNSA. This CDR3 is CASSTSGLAGETQYF. CDR3 coding DNA: TGTGCCAGCAGCACCTCGGGACTAGCGGGAGAGACCCAGTACTTC.

J is TRBJ1-2 and V is TRBV2, with 8 positions matching TRBD1. The J segment lost 4 bases and the V segment lost 8 bases, leaving 9 bases of the junction unmatched. The germline gives CDR1 SNHLY, CDR2 FYNNEI. This CDR3 has 14 amino acids. The CDR3 region is CASVGQGVRYGYTF. CDR3 DNA sequence: TGTGCCAGCGTTGGACAGGGTGTTCGCTATGGCTACACCTTC.

The chain carries TRBV2 and TRBJ2-5, with D tentatively TRBD1 (6 bases). The CDR3 length is 14 residues. V was trimmed by 8 bases and J by 5 bases, leaving 18 bases between them. The germline gives CDR1 SNHLY, CDR2 FYNNEI. CDR3 region: CASALGASWETQYF. The CDR3 DNA is TGTGCCAGCGCCCTGGGGGCATCCTGGGAGACCCAGTACTTC.

The chain links TRBV19 to TRBJ2-3, with 7 bases identical to TRBD1. The V and J ends lost 3 bases and 0 bases, in that order; junction bases with no gene match: 6. Germline loops: CDR1 LNHDA, CDR2 SQIVND (reference sequence). The CDR3 loop spans 16 amino acids. The CDR3 DNA reads TGTGCCAGTAGTATCAGGACAGGCTATAGCACAGATACGCAGTATTTT. Amino acid sequence: CASSIRTGYSTDTQYF.

The CDR3 region is CASTRSETQYF. The CDR3 DNA follows: TGTGCCAGCACTAGAAGTGAGACCCAGTACTTC. This chain connects TRBV6-1 to TRBJ2-5; no reliable D call. The CDR3 is 11 residues long. Germline V gene sequence: CDR1 MNHNS, CDR2 SASEGT. V lost 7 bases, J lost 5 bases, and 8 bases lay in between.

Only a few counts were recorded for this clone. This chain links TRBV6-5 with TRBJ2-1, with D possibly TRBD2 on 6 matching bases. The germline gives CDR1 MNHEY, CDR2 SVGAGI. Trimming left V 3 bases short and J 10 bases short, with 13 bases between. This CDR3 region has 13 residues. The CDR3, as DNA: TGTGCCAGCAGTTATAGCGGCGCTAGGGAGCAGTTCTTC. It yields the protein CASSYSGAREQFF.